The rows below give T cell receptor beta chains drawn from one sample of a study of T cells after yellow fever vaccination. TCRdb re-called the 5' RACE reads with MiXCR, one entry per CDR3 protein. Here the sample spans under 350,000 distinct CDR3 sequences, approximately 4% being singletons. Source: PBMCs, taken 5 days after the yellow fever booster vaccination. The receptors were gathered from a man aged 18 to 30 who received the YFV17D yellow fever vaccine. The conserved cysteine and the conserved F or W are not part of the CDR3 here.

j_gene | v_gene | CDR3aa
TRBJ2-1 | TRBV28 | ASSFLPGSSYNEQF
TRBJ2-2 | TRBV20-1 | SARPGQQNTGELF
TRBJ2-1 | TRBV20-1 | SARDSPNEQF
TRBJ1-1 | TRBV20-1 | SARKWDGANTEAF
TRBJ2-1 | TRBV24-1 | ATSDLQAGPHEQF
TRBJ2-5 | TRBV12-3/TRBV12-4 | ASSKITDGGGETQY
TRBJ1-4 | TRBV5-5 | ASSLQGAHEKLF
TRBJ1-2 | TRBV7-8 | ASSLGSANYGYT
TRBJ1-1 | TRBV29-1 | SAPRYGLRGYTEAF
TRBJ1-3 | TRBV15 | ATSRSLGQESSGNTIY
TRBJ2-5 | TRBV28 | ASVEGGGLQETQY
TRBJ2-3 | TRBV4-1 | ASSRQGPRAQY
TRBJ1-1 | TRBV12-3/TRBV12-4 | ASSFGMDGMNTEAF
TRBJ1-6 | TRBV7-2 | ASNGRGGHNSPLH
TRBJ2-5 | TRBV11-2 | ASRNWVRQETQY
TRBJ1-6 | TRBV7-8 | ASRRTGYESPLH
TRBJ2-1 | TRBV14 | ASSQATGDNEQF
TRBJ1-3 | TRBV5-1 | ASSLRTGGILGGNTIY
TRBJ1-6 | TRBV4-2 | ASSHPSGGPNSPLH
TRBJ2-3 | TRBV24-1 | ATAGNTDTQY
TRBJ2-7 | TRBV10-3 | AITPGTGGSYEQY
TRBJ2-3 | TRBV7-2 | ASSPDQIDTQY
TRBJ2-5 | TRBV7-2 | ASSLEGSLRLETQY
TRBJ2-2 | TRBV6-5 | AACEDRATGELF
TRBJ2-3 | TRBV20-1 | SAVSGGADTQY
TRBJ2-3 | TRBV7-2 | ASRTGTGATFSTDTQY